The 14 T cell receptor beta chains reported below all come from one sample, sequenced in a study of T cell responses to AZD1222 COVID-19 vaccine. Produced via immunoSEQ multiplex PCR; TCRdb's table is partial and in-frame only. This sample has about 120,000 clones, with around nine tenths found just once. Material: peripheral blood, obtained 28 days after the second AZD1222 dose. The receptors here all came from an adult who received the AZD1222 COVID-19 vaccine.

The chain recombines TRBV24-1 with TRBJ2-7; D not resolved. V dropped 3 bases and J dropped 2 bases, with 7 bases sitting between them. Germline V CDR1 and CDR2: KGHDR, SFDVKD. The CDR3 is made up of 13 amino acids. The chain's CDR3 is CATSDNGPYEQYF. The CDR3 region has the DNA TGTGCCACCAGTGATAACGGTCCCTACGAGCAGTACTTC.

V usage is TRBV5-6 and J usage is TRBJ1-6; D not certain. V was shortened by 7 bases and J by 5 bases, with 13 bases between the two germline ends. CDR1 SGHDT and CDR2 YYEEEE come from the germline V gene. The CDR3 covers 14 residues. CDR3 loop: CASGSGENNSPLHF. The CDR3 nucleotides read TGTGCCAGCGGGTCAGGAGAAAATAATTCACCCCTCCACTTT.

This clone was detected once. V and J are TRBV4-2 and TRBJ2-1, with TRBD1 identical over 7 bases. J was trimmed by 6 bases and V by 1 base; bases with no gene match: 6. The germline V gene encodes CDR1 LGHNA and CDR2 YNFKEQ. This CDR3 has 15 amino acids. In DNA, the CDR3 is TGTGCCAGCAGCCAAGGGCAGGGGGATGGCAATGAGCAGTTCTTC. Protein product: CASSQGQGDGNEQFF.

The J gene is TRBJ1-2, the V gene TRBV7-8; TRBD1 might be the D (6 bases). Germline CDR1 reads SGHVS; CDR2 reads FQNEAQ. CDR3 length: 14 amino acids. Trimming stripped 4 bases from V and 9 bases from J, with 18 bases between. CDR3: CASSSLLWDTSYTF. The CDR3, as DNA: TGTGCCAGCAGCTCCTTACTATGGGACACCAGCTACACCTTC.

The chain links TRBV23-1 to TRBJ1-5; 9 bases are a match to TRBD1. TRBV23-1 is classed as an ORF, of uncertain function. The J segment lost 1 base and the V segment lost 3 bases, leaving 22 bases of the junction unmatched. The CDR3 consists of 22 residues. The CDR3 region has the DNA TGCGCCAGCAGTCAGATAACCGGGACAGGGTCGTCCGGAAGATGCAGCAATCAGCCCCAGCATTTT. Its translation: CASSQITGTGSSGRCSNQPQHF.

The chain carries TRBV11-3 and TRBJ2-1; 10 bases line up with TRBD2. The CDR3 sequence is 14 residues long. Germline assignment: CDR1 SGHNT and CDR2 YENEEA. The trim removed 4 bases at V and 12 bases at J, leaving 9 bases unmatched. The CDR3 bases are TGTGCCAGCAGCTCGCGCTCACTAGCGGGGTGGCAGTTCTTC. Translation: CASSSRSLAGWQFF. Based on the CDR3 plus reference TRBV11-3 and TRBJ2-1, the full variable domain is EAGVVQSPRYKIIEKKQPVAFWCNPISGHNTLYWYLQNLGQGPELLIRYENEEAVDDSQLPKDRFSAERLKGVDSTLKIQPAELGDSAVYLCASSSRSLAGWQFFGPGTRLTVL.

This chain joins TRBV6-5 and TRBJ1-3; D uncertain. There are 14 residues in the CDR3. Germline CDR1 and CDR2: MNHEY and SVGAGI. V lost 6 bases, J lost 2 bases, and 11 bases lay in between. The CDR3 bases are TGTGCCAGCAGCAACACCGGCCCTGGAAACACCATATATTTT. Translated: CASSNTGPGNTIYF.

This chain joins TRBV5-1 and TRBJ1-2; D gene unclear. CDR3 length equals 13 residues. CDR1 SGHRS and CDR2 YFSETQ come from the germline V gene. V dropped 0 bases and J dropped 6 bases, with 9 bases sitting between them. The CDR3 DNA follows: TGCGCCAGCAGCTTGGTGCTCGGGGATGGCTACACCTTC. Protein product: CASSLVLGDGYTF.

The J gene is TRBJ2-1, the V gene TRBV5-1, with 7 bases fitting TRBD1. Trimming cost V 3 bases and J 3 bases; bases outside gene matches: 0. CDR1 is SGHRS, CDR2 YFSETQ, per germline. The CDR3 is made up of 13 amino acids. The CDR3 DNA follows: TGCGCCAGCAGCTGGGACAGCTACAATGAGCAGTTCTTC. Its protein is CASSWDSYNEQFF.

This chain uses TRBV4-3 with TRBJ2-6, with a tentative D call TRBD1 (5 bases). The V gene's germline CDR1 is LGHNA and CDR2 YSLEER. Trimming shortened V by 5 bases and J by 0 bases, and 14 bases separated the two germline ends. The CDR3 contains 17 residues. CDR3 bases: TGCGCCAGCAGCATCAGGGTACAGTTCTCTGGGGCCAACGTCCTGACTTTC. Its translation is CASSIRVQFSGANVLTF.

The V call is TRBV5-5, the J call TRBJ2-7; possible D gene TRBD1, 6 bases. V was cut by 0 bases and J by 4 bases, with 11 bases left in between. The CDR3 has 14 residues. Germline lookup yields CDR1 SGHKS and CDR2 YYEKEE (reference sequence). CDR3 amino acids: CASSLDRVSYEQYF. The CDR3 nucleotides are TGTGCCAGCAGCTTGGACAGGGTATCGTACGAGCAGTACTTC. The variable domain in full, completed from reference TRBV5-5 and TRBJ2-7, reads DAGVTQSPTHLIKTRGQQVTLRCSPISGHKSVSWYQQVLGQGPQFIFQYYEKEERGRGNFPDRFSARQFPNYSSELNVNALLLGDSALYLCASSLDRVSYEQYFGPGTRLTVT.

This chain links TRBV11-2 with TRBJ2-1; no clear D. This CDR3 is 14 amino acids long. From germline, CDR1 is SGHAT and CDR2 FQNNGV. Trimming cost V 1 base and J 7 bases, with 11 bases left between them. The CDR3, as DNA: TGTGCCAGCAGCTTAGTGGATTGGGGAAATGAGCAGTTCTTC. Protein sequence: CASSLVDWGNEQFF.

The genes are TRBV19 and TRBJ2-5; D perhaps matches TRBD1 (6 bases). V shed 4 bases and J shed 1 base, with 13 bases lying between them. This CDR3 has 15 amino acids. Germline V CDR1 and CDR2: LNHDA, SQIVND (reference sequence). The CDR3 loop reads CASSTGDNSQETQYF. In nucleotides, the CDR3 is TGTGCCAGTAGTACCGGGGACAACTCCCAAGAGACCCAGTACTTC.

This sequence joins TRBV20-1 and TRBJ2-3; unclear D gene. V shed 1 base and J shed 3 bases, with 2 bases lying between them. Per the germline V gene, CDR1 is DFQATT and CDR2 is SNEGSKA (reference sequence). CDR3 size: 11 residues. Here the CDR3 DNA reads TGCAGTGCTAGAGGGACAGATACGCAGTATTTT. Translated, it gives CSARGTDTQYF.